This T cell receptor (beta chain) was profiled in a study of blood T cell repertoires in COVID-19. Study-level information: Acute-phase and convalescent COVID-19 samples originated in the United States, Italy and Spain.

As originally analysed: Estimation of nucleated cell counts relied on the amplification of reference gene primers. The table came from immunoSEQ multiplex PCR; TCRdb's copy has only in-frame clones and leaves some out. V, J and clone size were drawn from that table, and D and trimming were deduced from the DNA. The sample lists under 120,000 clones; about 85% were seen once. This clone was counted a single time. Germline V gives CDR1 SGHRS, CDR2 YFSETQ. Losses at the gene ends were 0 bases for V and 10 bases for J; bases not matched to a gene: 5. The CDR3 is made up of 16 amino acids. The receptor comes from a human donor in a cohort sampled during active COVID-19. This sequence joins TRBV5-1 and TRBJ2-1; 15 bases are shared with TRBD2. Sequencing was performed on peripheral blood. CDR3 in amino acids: CASSLDGTSGRSEQFF. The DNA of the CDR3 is TGCGCCAGCAGCTTGGATGGGACTAGCGGGAGGAGCGAGCAGTTCTTC.